Each of the 26 T cell receptor beta chains below was sequenced from the same sample in a study of Ad26.COV2.S vaccination and SARS-CoV-2 variants. Some clones are missing from TCRdb's copy, which holds only in-frame ones; the method was immunoSEQ multiplex PCR. The sample includes 150,000 to 200,000 clones, 70% to 90% of them seen just once. The sample consisted of peripheral blood, taken after recovery from COVID-19. Receptors were obtained from a human donor who had recovered from COVID-19.

The chain employs TRBV9 and TRBJ1-2; D is possibly TRBD1 (5 bases). Germline CDR1 reads SGDLS; CDR2 reads YYNGEE. V was clipped by 0 bases and J by 5 bases, with 14 bases between them. The CDR3 runs to 15 residues. CDR3 DNA: TGTGCCAGCAGCGTAGAACCCGGCGGGGGGTATGGCTACACCTTC. Its translation is CASSVEPGGGYGYTF.

The genes are TRBV27 and TRBJ1-6; TRBD1 is a possible D gene (5 bases). Germline assignment: CDR1 MNHEY and CDR2 SMNVEV (reference sequence). Trimming stripped 3 bases from V and 6 bases from J, with 15 bases between. This CDR3 comprises 16 residues. CDR3 amino acids: CASSFWEGVGNSPLHF. For the CDR3, the DNA is TGTGCCAGCAGTTTTTGGGAAGGGGTGGGTAATTCACCCCTCCACTTT.

In this sample, this clone turned up once. V and J are TRBV5-1 and TRBJ1-2; 7 bases map to TRBD1. Germline values: CDR1 SGHRS, CDR2 YFSETQ. This CDR3 has 14 residues. V shed 3 bases and J 1 base; nucleotides not matched to a gene: 3. CDR3 residues: CASSSGQLNYGYTF. The CDR3 bases are TGCGCCAGCAGCTCGGGACAGCTTAACTATGGCTACACCTTC.

This sequence joins TRBV11-2 and TRBJ1-6; D is uncertain. Trimming left V 6 bases short and J 7 bases short, with 16 bases between. Germline V gene lookup returns CDR1 SGHAT and CDR2 FQNNGV. This CDR3 is built from 15 residues. As DNA, the CDR3 is TGTGCCAGCAGTTTAATGGGAGGACCAAATTCACCCCTCCACTTT. This codes for CASSLMGGPNSPLHF.

This sequence joins TRBV20-1 and TRBJ2-7; 9 bases line up with TRBD1. The germline CDR1 and CDR2 sequences are DFQATT and SNEGSKA (reference sequence). Unmatched junction bases numbered 8, after V lost 6 bases and J lost 11 bases. The CDR3 is 11 residues long. The DNA of the CDR3 is TGCAGTGCCCCGTTCGGGACAGGGAAGTACTTC. This translates into CSAPFGTGKYF.

The rearrangement uses TRBV29-1 and TRBJ1-2, with 7 bases aligning to TRBD1. The junction had 11 bases not matched to a gene; V was cut back by 4 bases and J by 6 bases. The V gene's germline CDR1 is SQVTM and CDR2 ANQGSEA. This CDR3 has 14 amino acids. The CDR3 DNA sequence: TGCAGCGTTGTTTTAAGGGGGCTTTGGGATGGCTACACCTTC. Amino acids: CSVVLRGLWDGYTF.

The CDR3, as DNA: TGTGCCAGCAGTTTGGGAACCTTGGAGACCCAGTACTTC. This encodes CASSLGTLETQYF. The rearrangement links TRBV28 to TRBJ2-5; D call uncertain. The CDR3 loop spans 13 amino acids. The V end lost 3 bases, the J end lost 5 bases, and 10 bases lay between the germline ends. Germline V gene lookup returns CDR1 MDHEN and CDR2 SYDVKM. The full variable domain, rest sourced from reference TRBV28 and TRBJ2-5, is DVKVTQSSRYLVKRTGEKVFLECVQDMDHENMFWYRQDPGLGLRLIYFSYDVKMKEKGDIPEGYSVSREKKERFSLILESASTNQTSMYLCASSLGTLETQYFGPGTRLLVL.

The chain employs TRBV2 and TRBJ2-2; 11 positions agree with TRBD2. Germline loops: CDR1 SNHLY, CDR2 FYNNEI. The CDR3 sequence is 16 residues long. The trim removed 6 bases at V and 2 bases at J, leaving 5 bases unmatched. For the CDR3, the DNA is TGTGCCAGCAGGGGGACTAGCGGCATAAACACCGGGGAGCTGTTTTTT. Amino acid sequence: CASRGTSGINTGELFF.

The table lists this clone with a count of one. The chain carries TRBV30 and TRBJ2-6, with 7 bases aligning to TRBD2. The CDR3 covers 18 residues. Trimming at V came to 1 base and at J to 0 bases, leaving 9 bases not matched to a gene. Germline assignment: CDR1 GTSNPN and CDR2 SVGIG (reference sequence). The DNA for the CDR3 is TGTGCCTGGAGTGGGGGAGGGTATAGATACTCTGGGGCCAACGTCCTGACTTTC. Protein: CAWSGGGYRYSGANVLTF.

The chain is built from TRBV6-6 and TRBJ2-3; D is unclear. Looked up from germline, CDR1 is MNHNY and CDR2 is SVGAGI (reference sequence). Trimming removed 5 bases at V and 0 bases at J, with 15 bases between. This CDR3 contains 16 residues. The CDR3: CASSRPIGPSTDTQYF. The CDR3, as DNA: TGTGCCAGCAGTCGACCCATTGGGCCTAGCACAGATACGCAGTATTTT.

V is TRBV7-9 and J is TRBJ2-3, with TRBD2 matching over 11 bases. Germline V gives CDR1 SEHNR, CDR2 FQNEAQ (reference sequence). V was clipped by 5 bases and J by 1 base; unmatched bases: 5. CDR3 length equals 16 residues. CDR3 amino acids: CASSTPGLAGTDTQYF. As DNA, the CDR3 is TGTGCCAGCAGCACACCGGGACTAGCGGGCACAGATACGCAGTATTTT.

The gene calls are TRBV5-1 and TRBJ2-5; no firm D call. Trimming stripped 2 bases from V and 4 bases from J, with 12 bases between. This CDR3 contains 14 residues. Germline loops: CDR1 SGHRS, CDR2 YFSETQ. The CDR3 nucleotides are TGCGCCAGCAGCTTTGGGGAAGTTAGAGAGACCCAGTACTTC. Translation gives CASSFGEVRETQYF.

The chain employs TRBV5-6 and TRBJ2-1; the match to TRBD1 covers 7 bases. Germline V CDR1 and CDR2: SGHDT, YYEEEE. With V trimmed by 4 bases and J by 13 bases, 11 bases remained unmatched. This CDR3 spans 13 amino acids. The CDR3 sequence: CASSPGQRPAQFF. The DNA for the CDR3 is TGTGCCAGCAGCCCGGGACAGAGGCCCGCCCAGTTCTTC.

V gene TRBV4-2 combines with J gene TRBJ1-2; D is unresolved. Trimming took off 0 bases at V and 7 bases at J, with 15 bases between the two ends. This CDR3 contains 15 residues. Germline V gene lookup returns CDR1 LGHNA and CDR2 YNFKEQ. CDR3 loop: CASSQDGLLWGGYTF. CDR3 nucleotides: TGTGCCAGCAGCCAAGACGGCTTACTGTGGGGTGGCTACACCTTC.

The chain employs TRBV7-9 and TRBJ2-1; 8 nucleotides agree with TRBD1. Germline V gene sequence: CDR1 SEHNR, CDR2 FQNEAQ (reference sequence). V lost 2 bases to trimming and J lost 10 bases; unmatched junction nucleotides: 1. CDR3 length equals 12 residues. This chain's CDR3 is CASSLSGGEQFF. In DNA form, the CDR3 reads TGTGCCAGCAGCTTATCAGGGGGCGAGCAGTTCTTC.

The chain joins TRBV21-1 to TRBJ2-6; TRBD2 is the table's D call and was not checked against the DNA. TRBV21-1 is listed as a pseudogene. CDR3 length: 18 residues. CDR3 in amino acids: CASLRGKHASPGANVLTF. DNA of the CDR3: TGTGCCAGCCTCCGGGGAAAACACGCTTCCCCTGGGGCCAACGTCCTGACTTTC.

The chain employs TRBV10-3 and TRBJ2-2; no clear D. This CDR3 spans 18 amino acids. V dropped 5 bases and J dropped 2 bases, with 21 bases sitting between them. Per the germline V gene, CDR1 is ENHRY and CDR2 is SYGVKD. The CDR3 region has the DNA TGTGCCATCAGTTCTTCCGGCTCAAACCTCATCAACACCGGGGAGCTGTTTTTT. Its protein is CAISSSGSNLINTGELFF.

The chain has TRBV19 and TRBJ1-2; TRBD1 might be the D (5 bases). With 8 bases removed from V and 4 bases from J, the gap between germline ends came to 14 bases. CDR1 and CDR2 (germline): LNHDA, SQIVND (reference sequence). The CDR3 loop spans 13 amino acids. The CDR3 region has the DNA TGTGCCAGTGGCGAATCGACAGCCTATGGCTACACCTTC. Translation gives CASGESTAYGYTF.

J is TRBJ2-3 and V is TRBV27, with 8 positions matching TRBD2. The CDR3 runs 14 residues. J gave up 3 bases and V 7 bases, and 6 bases lay outside the gene matches. Germline V lookup: CDR1 MNHEY, CDR2 SMNVEV (reference sequence). CDR3 in amino acids: CASTSGSLTDTQYF. CDR3 in DNA: TGTGCCAGCACGAGCGGGAGCTTGACAGATACGCAGTATTTT.

The chain is built from TRBV19 and TRBJ2-2, with unresolved D. Trimming pared 6 bases from V and 6 bases from J, leaving 5 bases between. CDR1 is LNHDA and CDR2 is SQIVND in the germline V gene (reference sequence). The CDR3 spans 11 residues. CDR3 bases: TGTGCCAGTAGGAGGTCCGGGGAGCTGTTTTTT. This codes for CASRRSGELFF.

The chain joins TRBV4-2 to TRBJ2-5, with 14 bases lining up with TRBD2. V was pared by 4 bases and J by 2 bases, with 6 bases of the junction left unmatched. The CDR3 covers 17 residues. The germline V gene encodes CDR1 LGHNA and CDR2 YNFKEQ. CDR3 loop: CASSLGTSGSWQETQYF. The CDR3 DNA follows: TGTGCCAGCAGCCTGGGGACTAGCGGGAGTTGGCAAGAGACCCAGTACTTC.

Turning to this clone: Other DNA sequences of this sample code for an identical CDR3. The chain is built from TRBV6-5 and TRBJ2-7, with TRBD1 matching over 8 bases. This CDR3 spans 15 amino acids. After removal of 2 bases from V and 4 bases from J, the junction contained 7 bases not matched to a gene. Germline values: CDR1 MNHEY, CDR2 SVGAGI. CDR3 coding DNA: TGTGCCAGCAGTTACATGCAGGGGGCCTCATACGAGCAGTACTTC. This codes for CASSYMQGASYEQYF.

J is TRBJ2-7 and V is TRBV21-1; TRBD2 is the table's D call and was not checked against the DNA. TRBV21-1 is marked as a pseudogene. This CDR3 is built from 15 residues. CDR3 in amino acids: CASNPPRGLLYEQYF. DNA of the CDR3: TGTGCCAGCAACCCCCCGAGGGGACTTCTCTACGAGCAGTACTTC.

DNA of the CDR3: TGTGCCAGCAGCGCGACAGGGGGGCGTGTGAATGAGCAGTTCTTC. Encoded protein: CASSATGGRVNEQFF. The rearrangement uses TRBV9 and TRBJ2-1; 9 bases agree with TRBD1. The CDR3 spans 15 residues. Germline trimming cut 3 bases from V and 7 bases from J; bases unmatched to any gene: 8. Germline assignment: CDR1 SGDLS and CDR2 YYNGEE. Variable domain in full (rest from reference TRBV9 and TRBJ2-1): DSGVTQTPKHLITATGQRVTLRCSPRSGDLSVYWYQQSLDQGLQFLIQYYNGEERAKGNILERFSAQQFPDLHSELNLSSLELGDSALYFCASSATGGRVNEQFFGPGTRLTVL.

This clone was recorded a few times. The chain uses TRBV2 and TRBJ2-7; 7 nucleotides match TRBD1. CDR3 length: 13 residues. CDR1 is SNHLY, CDR2 FYNNEI, per germline. The trim removed 9 bases at V and 4 bases at J, leaving 9 bases unmatched. The DNA for the CDR3 is TGTGCCAGTCAGGGGGAGTACATTTACGAGCAGTACTTC. Protein: CASQGEYIYEQYF.

The gene calls are TRBV25-1 and TRBJ2-1; 8 bases line up with TRBD1. This CDR3 spans 14 amino acids. J gave up 7 bases and V 3 bases, and 5 bases lay outside the gene matches. The germline gives CDR1 MGHDK, CDR2 SYGVNS. The CDR3 bases are TGTGCCAGCAGTGAGCGCCACAGGGGGAATGAGCAGTTCTTC. It specifies CASSERHRGNEQFF.